This T cell receptor beta chain appears in the sequencing data of a study of blood T cells in healthy people across ages (dated by TCRdb to the mid-2010s). In terms of the full investigation: In model experiments, template switching captured about one uniquely barcoded TCR beta cDNA molecule for every two T cells. Age-related changes in TCR beta repertoire diversity were measured in the study by deep sequencing normalized with unique cDNA molecular identifiers. Donors of different ages were randomly distributed across sequencing lanes to avoid experimental bias. Four age groups were formed from the donors: young (average 16 years), middle-aged (approximately 40), aged (roughly 56) and long-lived (82). Using the same blood draw, the study looked at two additional independent replicas of 1 million unique cDNA reads for two donors, one aged 18 to 30 and the other aged 80 or older. Study-wide conclusions, independent of this receptor: Because profiling used bulk unsorted PBMCs, naive and antigen-experienced compartments could not be compared conclusively. As age increased, observed TCR beta diversity per million T cells dropped in a roughly linear way, and a significant reduction was already evident by age about 36. Estimates of total diversity from one million sequenced T cells were regarded as lower bounds and underestimates. The percentage of naive T cells measured by flow cytometry correlated strongly with observed TCR beta diversity. The long-lived group showed more naive CD4+ T cells, fewer expanded clones and increased TCR diversity than the aged group, suggesting age selection. Donor CMV infection status was unknown, potentially confounding age-related changes in expanded clonotypes.

The donors were about 40 Caucasian individuals from Russia, aged roughly 6 to 90 years, who were systemically healthy. Each donor gave approximately 9.4 milliliters of peripheral blood, drawn into EDTA-treated Vacutainer tubes. Ficoll-Paque density-gradient centrifugation was used to isolate PBMCs, with at least 6 million obtained per sample. Total RNA was extracted from PBMCs with Trizol reagent, with at least 6 micrograms obtained per sample. The percentages of naive CD45RAhigh/CD27high T cells were determined by flow cytometry on a PBMC aliquot from every donor. The germline V gene (reference sequence) yields LNHNV for CDR1 and YYDKDF for CDR2. Including cysteine and phenylalanine, the CDR3 has 13 amino acids. Of all the DNA, just the CDR3 is kept, 39 bases in frame from base 1. The method was 5' RACE. The instrument was an Illumina HiSeq 2500. A second roughly 6 to 12 cycle PCR used a sample-barcoded 5' primer and a J-beta primer mix. A unique molecular identifier was introduced onto each TCR beta cDNA molecule by a template-switch 5' adaptor carrying 12 random nucleotides. Each sample yielded at least 3 million CDR3-containing paired-end reads. First-strand cDNA synthesis was performed from all RNA using the Mint cDNA synthesis kit, with priming by a TRBC-specific oligonucleotide. After uracil-DNA glycosylase treatment, a first 18-cycle PCR used universal primers M1SS and BC2_uni_R on all cDNA. On the study's bioinformatics: For normalization, 1 million high-quality reads were randomly selected from each sample, with every read carrying a distinct molecular identifier. Reads sharing molecular identifiers were discarded rather than binned into consensus sequences. MiTCR, with a Q25 quality threshold and the strictest error-elimination algorithm, was used for CDR3 identification, clonotype clustering and error correction. A nonparametric unseen species model with Euler transformation was used to estimate lower-bound total TCR beta diversity. Using fastp trimming at Q25 and MiXCR clonotype assembly, TCRdb reanalyzed the public sequencing data and kept in-frame beta chains. For every CDR3 protein sequence, its rows merge into one entry that carries the most common genes and DNA. The V and J calls were not made by the authors but by TCRdb's processing. The sample records approximately 680,000 distinct CDR3 sequences, roughly 30% of which are singletons. The ten largest clones capture 15% of the sample.

Concerning this clonotype itself: What antigen it recognizes has not been identified. The junction shows a germline mismatch at one end, possibly a read error.

The specimen was blood. The source of this sequence is a woman older than 75 in good health. Donor details come from another sample of the same person, matched by shared clones. The rearrangement joined TRBV15 to TRBJ2-2; possibly the D gene is TRBD2, per 5 matching bases. The CDR3 protein: CATSSTRFGERFF. The DNA reads TGTGCCACCAGCAGTACTAGGTTCGGGGAGCGGTTTTTT.